This T cell receptor (beta chain) was found in a study of blood T cell repertoires in COVID-19. Sequenced by immunoSEQ multiplex PCR; TCRdb stores in-frame clones only, minus some. The sample consists of approximately 280,000 clones, around 88% of them appearing once. Trimming cost V 2 bases and J 0 bases, with 13 bases left between them. This CDR3 is built from 16 residues. From germline, CDR1 is SGHAT and CDR2 FQNNGV. This receptor was taken from a man between 35 and 55 years old with acute or convalescent COVID-19. This sequence joins TRBV11-2 and TRBJ1-2; D ambiguous. Specimen: peripheral blood. CDR3 DNA sequence: TGTGCCAGCAGCTTAAATCAGGCCGTTGCTAACTATGGCTACACCTTC. This gives the protein CASSLNQAVANYGYTF.